This T cell receptor (beta chain) was recovered during a study of blood T cell repertoires in COVID-19. Study-wide context: Acute-phase and convalescent COVID-19 samples originated in the United States, Italy and Spain.

With 3 bases removed from V and 5 bases from J, the gap between germline ends came to 16 bases. There are 16 residues in the CDR3. CDR1 SGHAT and CDR2 FQNNGV come from the germline V gene. As originally analysed: Amplification with reference gene primers provided the estimates of nucleated cell counts. Sequencing was performed with immunoSEQ multiplex PCR; in TCRdb, only in-frame clones are kept and a portion is missing. That table supplies the V and J calls and clone size; D and trimming were determined from the DNA. Here the sample spans 270,000 or so clones, about nine tenths being singletons. Sequenced: peripheral blood. The J gene is TRBJ1-4, the V gene TRBV11-2; maybe TRBD1 (5 bases). The sequence was obtained from a woman aged 25-40 years with COVID-19, enrolled during active disease. In DNA, the CDR3 is TGTGCCAGCAGCTTGACTTGGGAGGGGAACAATGAAAAACTGTTTTTT. Translation: CASSLTWEGNNEKLFF.